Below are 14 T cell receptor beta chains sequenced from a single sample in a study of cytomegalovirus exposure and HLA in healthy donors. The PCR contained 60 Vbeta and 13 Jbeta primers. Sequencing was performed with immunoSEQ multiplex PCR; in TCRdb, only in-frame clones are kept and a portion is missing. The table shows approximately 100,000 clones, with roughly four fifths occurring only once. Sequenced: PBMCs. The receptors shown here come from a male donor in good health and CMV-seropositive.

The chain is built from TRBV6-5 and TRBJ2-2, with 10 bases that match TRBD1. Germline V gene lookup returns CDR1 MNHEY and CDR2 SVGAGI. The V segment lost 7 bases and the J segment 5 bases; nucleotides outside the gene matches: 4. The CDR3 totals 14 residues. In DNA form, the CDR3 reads TGTGCCAGCACCGGACAGGGGGGGACCGGGGAGCTGTTTTTT. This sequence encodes CASTGQGGTGELFF.

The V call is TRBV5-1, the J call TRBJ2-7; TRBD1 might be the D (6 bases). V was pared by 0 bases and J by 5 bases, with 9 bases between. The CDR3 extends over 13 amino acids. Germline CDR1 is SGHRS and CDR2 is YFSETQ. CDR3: CASSLGGGHEQYF. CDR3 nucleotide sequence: TGCGCCAGCAGCTTGGGAGGGGGACACGAGCAGTACTTC.

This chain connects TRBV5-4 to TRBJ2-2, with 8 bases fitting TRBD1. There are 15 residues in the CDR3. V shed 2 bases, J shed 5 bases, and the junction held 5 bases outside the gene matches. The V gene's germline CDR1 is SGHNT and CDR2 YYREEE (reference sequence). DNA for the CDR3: TGTGCCAGCAGCTTTGGACAGGGCGGGACCGGGGAGCTGTTTTTT. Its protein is CASSFGQGGTGELFF.

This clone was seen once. In DNA form, the CDR3 reads TGTGCCAGCAGTACCCTAGCGGGCCGCTCCTACAATGAGCAGTTCTTC. Amino acids: CASSTLAGRSYNEQFF. The chain uses TRBV28 and TRBJ2-1; 8 nucleotides agree with TRBD2. The CDR3 length is 16 residues. The V segment lost 5 bases and the J segment 0 bases; nucleotides outside the gene matches: 6. Germline loops: CDR1 MDHEN, CDR2 SYDVKM.

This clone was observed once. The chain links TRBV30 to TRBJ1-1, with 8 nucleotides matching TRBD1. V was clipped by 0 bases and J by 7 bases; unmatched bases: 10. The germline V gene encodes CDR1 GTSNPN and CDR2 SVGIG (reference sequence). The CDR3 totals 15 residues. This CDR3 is CAWSVSWQGAGEAFF. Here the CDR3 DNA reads TGTGCCTGGAGTGTATCTTGGCAGGGGGCCGGTGAAGCTTTCTTT.

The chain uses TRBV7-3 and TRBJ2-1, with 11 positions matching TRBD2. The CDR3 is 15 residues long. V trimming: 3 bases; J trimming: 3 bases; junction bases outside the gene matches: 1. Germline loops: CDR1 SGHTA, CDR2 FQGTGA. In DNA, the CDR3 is TGTGCCAGCAGCTTGGGGACTAGCGGCTACAATGAGCAGTTCTTC. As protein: CASSLGTSGYNEQFF.

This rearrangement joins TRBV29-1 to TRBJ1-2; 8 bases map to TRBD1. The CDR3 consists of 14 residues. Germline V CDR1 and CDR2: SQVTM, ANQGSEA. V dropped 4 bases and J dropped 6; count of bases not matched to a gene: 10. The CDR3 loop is CSVVTGETLDGYTF. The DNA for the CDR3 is TGCAGCGTTGTGACAGGGGAAACGCTCGATGGCTACACCTTC. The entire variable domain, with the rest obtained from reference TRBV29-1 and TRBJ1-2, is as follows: SAVISQKPSRDICQRGTSLTIQCQVDSQVTMMFWYRQQPGQSLTLIATANQGSEATYESGFVIDKFPISRPNLTFSTLTVSNMSPEDSSIYLCSVVTGETLDGYTFGSGTRLTVV.

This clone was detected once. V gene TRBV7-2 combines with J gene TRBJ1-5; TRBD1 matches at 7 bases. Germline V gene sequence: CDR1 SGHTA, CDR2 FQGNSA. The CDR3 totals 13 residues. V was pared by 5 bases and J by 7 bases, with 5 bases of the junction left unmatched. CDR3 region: CASSRDSRQPQHF. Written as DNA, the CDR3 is TGTGCCAGCAGCCGGGACAGCCGGCAGCCCCAGCATTTT.

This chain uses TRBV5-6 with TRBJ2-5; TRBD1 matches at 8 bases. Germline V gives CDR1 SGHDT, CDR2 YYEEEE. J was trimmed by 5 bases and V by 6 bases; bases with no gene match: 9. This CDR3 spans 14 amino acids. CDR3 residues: CASTLGQGYETQYF. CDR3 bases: TGTGCCAGCACCTTAGGACAGGGATATGAGACCCAGTACTTC.

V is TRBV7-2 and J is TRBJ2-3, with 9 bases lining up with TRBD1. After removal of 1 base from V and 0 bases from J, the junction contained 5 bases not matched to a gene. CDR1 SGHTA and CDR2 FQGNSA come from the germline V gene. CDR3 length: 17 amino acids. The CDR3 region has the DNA TGTGCCAGCAGCTTAGTAGGACAGGGGATTAGCACAGATACGCAGTATTTT. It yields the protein CASSLVGQGISTDTQYF.

The CDR3 protein is CASSSGGADTLGGYTF. CDR3 DNA sequence: TGTGCCAGCAGTTCGGGGGGGGCGGACACCCTGGGGGGCTACACCTTC. The chain combines TRBV28 with TRBJ1-2, with a possible D match to TRBD1 (6 bases). CDR3 length: 16 amino acids. The germline gives CDR1 MDHEN, CDR2 SYDVKM. Trimming stripped 4 bases from V and 8 bases from J, with 23 bases between.

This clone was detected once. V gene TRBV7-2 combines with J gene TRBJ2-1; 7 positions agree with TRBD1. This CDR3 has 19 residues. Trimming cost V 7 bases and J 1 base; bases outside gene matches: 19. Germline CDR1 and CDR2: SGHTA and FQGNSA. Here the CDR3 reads CASTRLGTRGLGSYNEQFF. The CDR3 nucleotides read TGTGCCAGCACCCGCTTGGGCACAAGGGGGCTGGGATCCTACAATGAGCAGTTCTTC.

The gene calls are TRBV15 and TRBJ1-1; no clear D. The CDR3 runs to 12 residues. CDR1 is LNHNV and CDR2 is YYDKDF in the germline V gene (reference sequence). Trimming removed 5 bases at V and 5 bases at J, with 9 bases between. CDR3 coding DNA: TGTGCCACCAGCCGCACTTTTACTGAAGCTTTCTTT. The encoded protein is CATSRTFTEAFF.

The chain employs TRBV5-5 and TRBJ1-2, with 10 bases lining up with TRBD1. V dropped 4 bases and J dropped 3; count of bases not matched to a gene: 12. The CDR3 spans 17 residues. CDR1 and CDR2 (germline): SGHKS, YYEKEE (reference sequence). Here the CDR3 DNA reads TGTGCCAGCAGCACCGAACGACAGGGGGCCCCTTACTATGGCTACACCTTC. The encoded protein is CASSTERQGAPYYGYTF. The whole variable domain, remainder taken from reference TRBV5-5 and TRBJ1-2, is DAGVTQSPTHLIKTRGQQVTLRCSPISGHKSVSWYQQVLGQGPQFIFQYYEKEERGRGNFPDRFSARQFPNYSSELNVNALLLGDSALYLCASSTERQGAPYYGYTFGSGTRLTVV.